This TCR beta chain is drawn from a study of OX40 agonist ivuxolimab in advanced cancers. V was cut by 5 bases and J by 7 bases, with 14 bases left in between. The V gene's germline CDR1 is MNHEY and CDR2 SVGAGI. The CDR3 loop spans 13 amino acids. Assay used: immunoSEQ multiplex PCR; TCRdb lists only in-frame clones, some missing. The table includes over 30,000 clones, around nine tenths detected once. This chain uses TRBV6-5 with TRBJ1-2, with D possibly TRBD1 on 6 matching bases. The sample consisted of CD4+ or CD8+ T cells sorted from blood, taken in a trial of the OX40 agonist ivuxolimab. The clonotype was recovered from an adult with an advanced solid tumor such as melanoma, head and neck, liver or kidney cancer. The CDR3 here is CASSKQGRGGYTF. The CDR3, as DNA: TGTGCCAGCAGTAAACAGGGAAGGGGTGGCTACACCTTC.